The 21 T cell receptor beta chains in this list originate from one sample, sequenced in a study of blood T cell repertoires in COVID-19 (dated by TCRdb to the early 2020s). Library prep was done by the immunoSEQ multiplex PCR assay. TCRdb limited this immuneACCESS table to in-frame rearrangements with V and J called. A share of clones is missing; checked studies link under half to unresolved V genes, and the rest is unexplained. The sample table records a few hundred thousand clones; roughly nine tenths of these occur just once. The top ten hold over 1% of the sample. Sequenced material: peripheral blood. These receptors were collected from a man aged 40-49 years with acute or convalescent COVID-19.

This clone was counted between two and nine times. The rearrangement links TRBV6-4 to TRBJ2-1; 8 bases align to TRBD2. The CDR3 is 14 residues long. From germline, CDR1 is MRHNA and CDR2 SNTAGT. V was pared by 3 bases and J by 8 bases, with 6 bases of the junction left unmatched. The CDR3 DNA is TGTGCCAGCAGTGATAAGACTAGCGCAGATGAGCAGTTCTTC. Protein sequence: CASSDKTSADEQFF.

This sequence joins TRBV6-6 and TRBJ2-2; the D gene is possibly TRBD1 (6 bases). The CDR3 has 19 residues. V was trimmed by 5 bases and J by 6 bases, leaving 28 bases between them. Germline V gene data show CDR1 as MNHNY and CDR2 as SVGAGI (reference sequence). CDR3 nucleotide sequence: TGTGCCAGCAGTCACACAATGGGGACGAGGGGGTGGGTCCCCGGGGAGCTGTTTTTT. Amino acids: CASSHTMGTRGWVPGELFF.

V gene TRBV15 combines with J gene TRBJ1-2; TRBD1 might be the D (5 bases). CDR1 is LNHNV and CDR2 is YYDKDF in the germline V gene (reference sequence). This CDR3 has 13 amino acids. Trimming took 4 bases from V and 7 from J, leaving 13 bases between them. The CDR3 nucleotides are TGTGCCACCAGCACCTCCGGGGGACGTGGCTACACCTTC. As protein: CATSTSGGRGYTF. The full variable domain, completed using reference TRBV15 and TRBJ1-2, is DAMVIQNPRYQVTQFGKPVTLSCSQTLNHNVMYWYQQKSSQAPKLLFHYYDKDFNNEADTPDNFQSRRPNTSFCFLDIRSPGLGDTAMYLCATSTSGGRGYTFGSGTRLTVV.

This chain uses TRBV4-1 with TRBJ2-7, with 9 bases fitting TRBD2. The germline V gene encodes CDR1 MGHRA and CDR2 YSYEKL. With V trimmed by 6 bases and J by 1 base, 10 bases remained unmatched. The CDR3 runs 16 residues. The CDR3 DNA reads TGCGCCAGCAGGTCGGTAGCGGGGGATCTATCCTACGAGCAGTACTTC. It specifies CASRSVAGDLSYEQYF.

The chain recombines TRBV30 with TRBJ1-3, with D possibly matching TRBD1 (5 bases). The V gene lost 3 bases and the J gene lost 0 bases, with 18 bases spanning the gap. Looked up from germline, CDR1 is GTSNPN and CDR2 is SVGIG (reference sequence). This CDR3 contains 17 residues. The CDR3 spells CAWSIARTPDSGNTIYF. In nucleotides, the CDR3 is TGTGCCTGGAGCATCGCCCGGACACCAGACTCTGGAAACACCATATATTTT.

J is TRBJ1-3 and V is TRBV29-1, with D unclear. V was pared by 7 bases and J by 2 bases, with 6 bases between. In germline, CDR1 is SQVTM, CDR2 ANQGSEA. The CDR3 spans 11 residues. CDR3 sequence: CSGRAGNTIYF. CDR3 DNA: TGCAGCGGCCGGGCTGGAAACACCATATATTTT.

The chain employs TRBV28 and TRBJ2-1; 7 bases are shared with TRBD2. Germline CDR1 is MDHEN and CDR2 is SYDVKM. V was clipped by 5 bases and J by 9 bases; unmatched bases: 13. The CDR3 is 15 amino acids. Here the CDR3 DNA reads TGTGCCAGCAGTCCTCTGGGCGGGAGTAAGATTGAGCAGTTCTTC. Amino acid sequence: CASSPLGGSKIEQFF.

This CDR3 is CASTGGSGRTGELFF. The CDR3 DNA reads as TGTGCCAGCACCGGGGGTAGCGGCCGCACCGGGGAGCTGTTTTTT. This chain uses TRBV2 with TRBJ2-2; possibly TRBD2 for D (6 bases). Germline V gives CDR1 SNHLY, CDR2 FYNNEI. The CDR3 is 15 residues long. V gave up 7 bases and J gave up 4 bases, with 16 bases separating them.

V usage is TRBV6-4 and J usage is TRBJ2-2; 8 bases align to TRBD2. From germline, CDR1 is MRHNA and CDR2 SNTAGT. This CDR3 is built from 14 residues. J gave up 4 bases and V 2 bases, and 0 bases lay outside the gene matches. The CDR3 nucleotides are TGTGCCAGCAGTGACGGGACTAGCACCGGGGAGCTGTTTTTT. Its translation is CASSDGTSTGELFF.

The V and J genes are TRBV7-3 and TRBJ2-1; D is possibly TRBD1 (6 bases). V dropped 0 bases and J dropped 9 bases, with 12 bases sitting between them. CDR1 and CDR2 from the germline V gene are SGHTA and FQGTGA. CDR3 length equals 14 residues. The CDR3 protein is CASSLTSPRGEQFF. The CDR3 DNA reads as TGTGCCAGCAGCTTAACATCGCCCAGGGGTGAGCAGTTCTTC.

The chain recombines TRBV28 with TRBJ2-3; no firm D call. Trimming shortened V by 5 bases and J by 0 bases, and 12 bases separated the two germline ends. The CDR3 is made up of 15 amino acids. CDR1 is MDHEN and CDR2 is SYDVKM in the germline V gene. CDR3 sequence: CASSLNNPSTDTQYF. The CDR3 DNA is TGTGCCAGCAGTCTTAATAATCCTAGCACAGATACGCAGTATTTT. The full variable domain, in which reference TRBV28 and TRBJ2-3 provide the parts outside the CDR3, is DVKVTQSSRYLVKRTGEKVFLECVQDMDHENMFWYRQDPGLGLRLIYFSYDVKMKEKGDIPEGYSVSREKKERFSLILESASTNQTSMYLCASSLNNPSTDTQYFGPGTRLTVL.

The chain links TRBV6-1 to TRBJ1-5; possibly TRBD1 for D (5 bases). Trimming shortened V by 2 bases and J by 4 bases, and 12 bases separated the two germline ends. The germline V gene has CDR1 MNHNS and CDR2 SASEGT. CDR3 length equals 15 residues. The chain's CDR3 is CASSESGLFNQPQHF. CDR3 coding DNA: TGTGCCAGCAGTGAATCGGGACTGTTTAATCAGCCCCAGCATTTT.

CDR3 DNA sequence: TGTGCCAGCACTCCGACAGGGGCTGCAGATACGCAGTATTTT. It encodes CASTPTGAADTQYF. V gene TRBV6-6 combines with J gene TRBJ2-3; 8 bases agree with TRBD1. The germline CDR1 and CDR2 sequences are MNHNY and SVGAGI (reference sequence). With 7 bases clipped from V and 4 bases from J, the junction kept 7 bases outside the gene matches. This CDR3 has 14 amino acids.

The count of this clone is one. This chain links TRBV18 with TRBJ1-1, with TRBD1 matching 7 bases. Germline CDR1 reads KGHSH; CDR2 reads LQKENI. The trim removed 2 bases at V and 8 bases at J, leaving 11 bases unmatched. The CDR3 sequence is 15 residues long. CDR3 nucleotide sequence: TGTGCCAGCTCACCATCCCTGGACAGGCAAGGCGAAGCTTTCTTT. Protein: CASSPSLDRQGEAFF.

The rearrangement joins TRBV2 to TRBJ1-2; TRBD1 aligns across 7 bases. Germline values: CDR1 SNHLY, CDR2 FYNNEI. The CDR3 consists of 10 residues. The V segment lost 6 bases and the J segment 13 bases; nucleotides outside the gene matches: 5. The CDR3 sequence: CASRRGLTTF. CDR3 in DNA: TGTGCCAGCAGAAGGGGGCTCACCACCTTC.

The chain's CDR3 is CASSATSGDNEQFF. The CDR3 DNA reads TGTGCCAGCAGTGCCACTAGCGGAGACAATGAGCAGTTCTTC. The rearrangement links TRBV2 to TRBJ2-1; 8 nucleotides match TRBD2. CDR1 and CDR2 from the germline V gene are SNHLY and FYNNEI. This CDR3 comprises 14 residues. J was trimmed by 5 bases and V by 4 bases; bases with no gene match: 4.

In its sample, this clone was seen once. The chain recombines TRBV27 with TRBJ2-2; 9 bases map to TRBD1. The V gene's germline CDR1 is MNHEY and CDR2 SMNVEV (reference sequence). The CDR3 contains 16 residues. With 3 bases clipped from V and 4 bases from J, the junction kept 6 bases outside the gene matches. CDR3 in amino acids: CASSFVGTGITGELFF. Here the CDR3 DNA reads TGTGCCAGCAGTTTTGTGGGGACAGGGATCACCGGGGAGCTGTTTTTT.

This sequence joins TRBV4-1 and TRBJ2-3; 13 bases map to TRBD2. With 4 bases clipped from V and 0 bases from J, the junction kept 10 bases outside the gene matches. This CDR3 contains 19 residues. Germline lookup yields CDR1 MGHRA and CDR2 YSYEKL. The CDR3 nucleotides read TGCGCCAGCAGCCCCCTGCATATACTAGCGGGGGGGAGCACAGATACGCAGTATTTT. Translating it yields CASSPLHILAGGSTDTQYF.

This clone was picked up one time. The chain joins TRBV10-3 to TRBJ2-5; 12 bases agree with TRBD1. Germline V gene sequence: CDR1 ENHRY, CDR2 SYGVKD. This CDR3 spans 18 amino acids. After removal of 4 bases from V and 7 bases from J, the junction contained 16 bases not matched to a gene. The CDR3 loop is CAISVGDRGLINPSTQYF. The CDR3 DNA reads TGTGCCATCAGTGTAGGGGACAGGGGGCTTATTAATCCGTCGACCCAGTACTTC.

J is TRBJ1-5 and V is TRBV3-1 (or the pseudogene TRBV3-2); D is undetermined. This CDR3 is built from 14 residues. Germline values: CDR1 LGHDT, CDR2 YNNKEL (reference sequence). V shed 4 bases and J shed 0 bases, with 7 bases lying between them. CDR3 in amino acids: CASSLSYSNQPQHF. DNA of the CDR3: TGTGCCAGCAGCCTAAGCTATAGCAATCAGCCCCAGCATTTT.

V usage is TRBV29-1 and J usage is TRBJ2-7; 9 positions agree with TRBD1. The CDR3 contains 15 residues. Looked up from germline, CDR1 is SQVTM and CDR2 is ANQGSEA. Losses at the gene ends were 6 bases for V and 2 bases for J; bases not matched to a gene: 11. CDR3 sequence (DNA): TGCAGCGTAGAAAAAGAGACAGGGGGTCCCTACGAGCAGTACTTC. This sequence encodes CSVEKETGGPYEQYF.